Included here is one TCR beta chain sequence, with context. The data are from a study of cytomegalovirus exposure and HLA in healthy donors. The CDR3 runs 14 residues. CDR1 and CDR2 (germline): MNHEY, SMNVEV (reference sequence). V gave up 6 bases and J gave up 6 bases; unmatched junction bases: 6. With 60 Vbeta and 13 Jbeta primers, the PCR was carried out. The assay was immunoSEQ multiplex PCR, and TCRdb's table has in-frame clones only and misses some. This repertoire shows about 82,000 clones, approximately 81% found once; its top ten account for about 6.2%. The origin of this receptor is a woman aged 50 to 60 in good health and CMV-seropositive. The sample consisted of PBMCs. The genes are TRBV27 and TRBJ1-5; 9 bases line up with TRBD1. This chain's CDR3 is CASRMGQGSQPQHF. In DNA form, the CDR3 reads TGTGCCAGCAGGATGGGACAGGGAAGTCAGCCCCAGCATTTT.